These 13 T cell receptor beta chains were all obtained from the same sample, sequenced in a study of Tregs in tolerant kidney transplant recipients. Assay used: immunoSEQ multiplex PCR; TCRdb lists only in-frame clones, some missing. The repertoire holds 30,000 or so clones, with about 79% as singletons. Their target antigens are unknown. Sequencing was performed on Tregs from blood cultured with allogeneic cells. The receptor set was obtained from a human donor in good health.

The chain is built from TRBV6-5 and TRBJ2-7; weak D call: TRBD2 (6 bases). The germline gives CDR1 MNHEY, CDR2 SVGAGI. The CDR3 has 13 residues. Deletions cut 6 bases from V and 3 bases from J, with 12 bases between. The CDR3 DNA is TGTGCCAGCAGGGAGGGGTCCCGCTACGAGCAGTACTTC. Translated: CASREGSRYEQYF.

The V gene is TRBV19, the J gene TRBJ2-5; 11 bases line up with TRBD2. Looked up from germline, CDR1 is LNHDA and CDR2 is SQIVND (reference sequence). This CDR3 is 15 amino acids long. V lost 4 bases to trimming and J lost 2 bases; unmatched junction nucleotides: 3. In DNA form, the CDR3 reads TGTGCCAGTAGTAGTATAGCGGGGGGGCAAGAGACCCAGTACTTC. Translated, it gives CASSSIAGGQETQYF.

The CDR3: CATSALLGTGNNEQFF. The DNA of the CDR3 is TGTGCCACCTCCGCGCTGCTGGGTACAGGCAACAATGAGCAGTTCTTC. The genes are TRBV27 and TRBJ2-1, with D possibly being TRBD1 (5 bases). CDR3 length equals 16 residues. Trimming removed 10 bases at V and 5 bases at J, with 24 bases between. Looked up from germline, CDR1 is MNHEY and CDR2 is SMNVEV (reference sequence).

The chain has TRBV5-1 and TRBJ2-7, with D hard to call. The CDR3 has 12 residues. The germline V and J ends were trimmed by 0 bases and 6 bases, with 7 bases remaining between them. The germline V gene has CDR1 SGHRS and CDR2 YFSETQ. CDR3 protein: CASSLGPGEQYF. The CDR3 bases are TGCGCCAGCAGCTTGGGCCCAGGCGAGCAGTACTTC.

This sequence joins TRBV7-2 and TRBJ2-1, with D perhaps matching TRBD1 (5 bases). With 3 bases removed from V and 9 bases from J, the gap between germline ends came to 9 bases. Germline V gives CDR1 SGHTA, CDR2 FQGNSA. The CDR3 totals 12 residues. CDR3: CASSFVQGEQFF. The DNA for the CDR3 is TGTGCCAGCAGCTTCGTCCAGGGTGAGCAGTTCTTC.

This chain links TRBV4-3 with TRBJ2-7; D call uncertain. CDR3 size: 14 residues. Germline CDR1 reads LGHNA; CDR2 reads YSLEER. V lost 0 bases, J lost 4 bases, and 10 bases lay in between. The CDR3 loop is CASSQEAGTYEQYF. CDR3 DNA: TGCGCCAGCAGCCAAGAAGCAGGAACTTACGAGCAGTACTTC.

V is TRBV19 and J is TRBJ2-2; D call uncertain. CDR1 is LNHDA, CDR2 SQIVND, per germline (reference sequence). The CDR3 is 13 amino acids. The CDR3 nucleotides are TGTGCACTTTTTGGGCCTGAGACCGGGGAGCTGTTTTTT. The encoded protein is CALFGPETGELFF. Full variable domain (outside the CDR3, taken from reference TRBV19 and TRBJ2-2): DGGITQSPKYLFRKEGQNVTLSCEQNLNHDAMYWYRQDPGQGLRLIYYSQIVNDFQKGDIAEGYSVSREKKESFPLTVTSAQKNPTAFYLCALFGPETGELFFGEGSRLTVL.

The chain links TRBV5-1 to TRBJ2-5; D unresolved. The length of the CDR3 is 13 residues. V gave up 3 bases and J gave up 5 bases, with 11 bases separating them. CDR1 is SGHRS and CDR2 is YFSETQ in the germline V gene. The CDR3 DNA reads TGCGCCAGCAGCTCCCCCCGTGGGGAGACCCAGTACTTC. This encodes CASSSPRGETQYF.

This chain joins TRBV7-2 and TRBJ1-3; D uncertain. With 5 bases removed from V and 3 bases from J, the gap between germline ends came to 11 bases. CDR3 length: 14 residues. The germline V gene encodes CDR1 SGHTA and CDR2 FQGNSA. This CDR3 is CASSLGRDGNTIYF. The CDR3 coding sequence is TGTGCCAGCAGCCTTGGCAGAGATGGAAACACCATATATTTT.

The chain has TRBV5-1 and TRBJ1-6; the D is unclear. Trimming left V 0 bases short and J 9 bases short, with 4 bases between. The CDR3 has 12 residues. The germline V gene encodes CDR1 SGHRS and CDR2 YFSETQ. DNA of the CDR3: TGCGCCAGCAGCTTGGGGGCTTCACCCCTCCACTTT. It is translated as CASSLGASPLHF. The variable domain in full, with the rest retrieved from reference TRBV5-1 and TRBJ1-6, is KAGVTQTPRYLIKTRGQQVTLSCSPISGHRSVSWYQQTPGQGLQFLFEYFSETQRNKGNFPGRFSGRQFSNSRSEMNVSTLELGDSALYLCASSLGASPLHFGNGTRLTVT.

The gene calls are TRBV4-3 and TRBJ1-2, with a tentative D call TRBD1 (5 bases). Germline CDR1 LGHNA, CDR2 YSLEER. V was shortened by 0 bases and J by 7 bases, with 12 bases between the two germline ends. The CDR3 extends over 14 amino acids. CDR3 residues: CASSQERGTGGYTF. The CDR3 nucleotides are TGCGCCAGCAGCCAAGAAAGGGGAACTGGTGGCTACACCTTC.

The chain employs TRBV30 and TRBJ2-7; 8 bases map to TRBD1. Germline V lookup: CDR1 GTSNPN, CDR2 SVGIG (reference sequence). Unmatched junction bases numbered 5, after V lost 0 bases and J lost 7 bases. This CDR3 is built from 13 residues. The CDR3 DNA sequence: TGTGCCTGGAGTGTGCAGGGGGCTCAAGAGCAGTACTTC. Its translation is CAWSVQGAQEQYF.

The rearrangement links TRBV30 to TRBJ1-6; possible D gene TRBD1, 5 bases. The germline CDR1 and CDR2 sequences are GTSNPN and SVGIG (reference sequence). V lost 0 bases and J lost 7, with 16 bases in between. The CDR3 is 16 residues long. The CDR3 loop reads CAWSVLPPGLNSPLHF. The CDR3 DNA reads TGTGCCTGGAGTGTATTACCTCCAGGGTTGAATTCACCCCTCCACTTT.